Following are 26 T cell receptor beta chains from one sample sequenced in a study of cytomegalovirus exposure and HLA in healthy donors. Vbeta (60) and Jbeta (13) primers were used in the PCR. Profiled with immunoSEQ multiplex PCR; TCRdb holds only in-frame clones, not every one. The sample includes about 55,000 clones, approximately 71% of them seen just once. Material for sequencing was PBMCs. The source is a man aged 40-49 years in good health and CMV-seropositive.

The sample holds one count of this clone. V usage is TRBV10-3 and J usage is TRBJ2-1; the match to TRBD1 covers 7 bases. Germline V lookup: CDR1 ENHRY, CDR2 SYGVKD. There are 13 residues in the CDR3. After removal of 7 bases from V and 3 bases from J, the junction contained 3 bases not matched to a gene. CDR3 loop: CAIMGDSYNEQFF. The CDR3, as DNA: TGTGCCATCATGGGGGACAGCTACAATGAGCAGTTCTTC.

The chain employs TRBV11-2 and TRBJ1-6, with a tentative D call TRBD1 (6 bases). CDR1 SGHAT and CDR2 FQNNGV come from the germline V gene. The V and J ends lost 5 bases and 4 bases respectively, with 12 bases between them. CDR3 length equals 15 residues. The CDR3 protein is CASSPGQYYNSPLHF. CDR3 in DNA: TGTGCCAGCAGCCCCGGACAGTATTATAATTCACCCCTCCACTTT.

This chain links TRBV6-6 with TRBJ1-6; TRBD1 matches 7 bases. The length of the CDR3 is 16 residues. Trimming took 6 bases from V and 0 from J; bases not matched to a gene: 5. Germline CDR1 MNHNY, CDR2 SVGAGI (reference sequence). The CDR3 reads CASSTGDSSYNSPLHF. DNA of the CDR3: TGTGCCAGCAGCACAGGGGATAGCTCCTATAATTCACCCCTCCACTTT.

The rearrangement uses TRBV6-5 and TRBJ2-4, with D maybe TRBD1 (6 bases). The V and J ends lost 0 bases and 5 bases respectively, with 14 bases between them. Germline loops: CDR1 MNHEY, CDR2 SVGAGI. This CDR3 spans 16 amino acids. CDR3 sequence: CASSYSGQGSQNIQYF. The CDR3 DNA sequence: TGTGCCAGCAGTTACTCAGGGCAGGGGAGCCAAAACATTCAGTACTTC.

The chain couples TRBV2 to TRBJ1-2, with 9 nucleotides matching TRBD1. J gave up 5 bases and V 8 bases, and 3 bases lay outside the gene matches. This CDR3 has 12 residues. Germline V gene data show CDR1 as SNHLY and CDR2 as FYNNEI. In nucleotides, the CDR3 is TGTGCCAGCCGGGACAGGGCGTATGGCTACACCTTC. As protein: CASRDRAYGYTF. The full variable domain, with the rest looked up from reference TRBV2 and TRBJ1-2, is EPEVTQTPSHQVTQMGQEVILRCVPISNHLYFYWYRQILGQKVEFLVSFYNNEISEKSEIFDDQFSVERPDGSNFTLKIRSTKLEDSAMYFCASRDRAYGYTFGSGTRLTVV.

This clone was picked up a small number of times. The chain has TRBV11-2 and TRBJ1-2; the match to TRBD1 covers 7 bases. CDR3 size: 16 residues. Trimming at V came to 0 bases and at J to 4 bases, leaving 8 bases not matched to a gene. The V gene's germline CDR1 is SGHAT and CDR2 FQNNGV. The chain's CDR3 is CASSLDRDSGSYGYTF. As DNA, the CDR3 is TGTGCCAGCAGCTTAGATCGGGACAGTGGCAGCTATGGCTACACCTTC.

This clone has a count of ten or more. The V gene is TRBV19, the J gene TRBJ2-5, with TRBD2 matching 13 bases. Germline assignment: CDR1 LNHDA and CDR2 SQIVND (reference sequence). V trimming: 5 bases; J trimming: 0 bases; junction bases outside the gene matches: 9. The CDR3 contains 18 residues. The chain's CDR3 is CASSPGLAGAPYQETQYF. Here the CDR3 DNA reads TGTGCCAGTAGTCCTGGACTAGCGGGGGCCCCGTACCAAGAGACCCAGTACTTC.

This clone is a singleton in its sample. The CDR3 bases are TGTGCCAGCAGCCCGACAGGGGATGGCTACACCTTC. Residues: CASSPTGDGYTF. V is TRBV7-9 and J is TRBJ1-2, with 8 bases lining up with TRBD1. The CDR3 has 12 residues. The V and J ends lost 5 bases and 6 bases, in that order; junction bases with no gene match: 2. Per germline, CDR1 SEHNR and CDR2 FQNEAQ (reference sequence).

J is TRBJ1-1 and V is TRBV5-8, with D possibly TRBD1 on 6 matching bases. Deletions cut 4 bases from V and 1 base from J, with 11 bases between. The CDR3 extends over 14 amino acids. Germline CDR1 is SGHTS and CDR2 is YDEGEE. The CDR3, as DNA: TGTGCCAGCAGCCCCGAACAGGGGAACACTGAAGCTTTCTTT. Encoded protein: CASSPEQGNTEAFF.

The CDR3: CASSRDRVGVDTGELFF. CDR3 DNA sequence: TGTGCCAGCAGCCGGGACAGGGTTGGGGTAGACACCGGGGAGCTGTTTTTT. The chain links TRBV2 to TRBJ2-2, with 9 bases that match TRBD1. This CDR3 is 17 amino acids long. Germline CDR1 and CDR2: SNHLY and FYNNEI. With V trimmed by 6 bases and J by 3 bases, 11 bases remained unmatched.

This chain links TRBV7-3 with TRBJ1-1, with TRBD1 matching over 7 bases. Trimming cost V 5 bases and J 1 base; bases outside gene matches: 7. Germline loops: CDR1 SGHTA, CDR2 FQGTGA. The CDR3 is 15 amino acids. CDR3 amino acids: CASSPKTGSNTEAFF. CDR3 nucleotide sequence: TGTGCCAGCAGCCCCAAGACAGGGTCGAACACTGAAGCTTTCTTT.

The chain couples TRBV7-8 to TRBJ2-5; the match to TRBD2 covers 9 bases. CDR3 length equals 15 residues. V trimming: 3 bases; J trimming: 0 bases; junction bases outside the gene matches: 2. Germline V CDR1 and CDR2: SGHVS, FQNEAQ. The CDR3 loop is CASSFSGGYQETQYF. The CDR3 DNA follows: TGTGCCAGCAGCTTTAGCGGGGGTTACCAAGAGACCCAGTACTTC. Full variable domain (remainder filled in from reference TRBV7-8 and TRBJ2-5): GAGVSQSPRYKVAKRGQDVALRCDPISGHVSLFWYQQALGQGPEFLTYFQNEAQLDKSGLPSDRFFAERPEGSVSTLKIQRTQQEDSAVYLCASSFSGGYQETQYFGPGTRLLVL.

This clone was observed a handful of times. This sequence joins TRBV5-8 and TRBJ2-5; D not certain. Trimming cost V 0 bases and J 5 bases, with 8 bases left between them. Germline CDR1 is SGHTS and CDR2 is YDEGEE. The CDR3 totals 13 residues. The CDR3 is CASSLGPRETQYF. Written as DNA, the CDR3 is TGTGCCAGCAGCTTGGGTCCGAGGGAGACCCAGTACTTC.

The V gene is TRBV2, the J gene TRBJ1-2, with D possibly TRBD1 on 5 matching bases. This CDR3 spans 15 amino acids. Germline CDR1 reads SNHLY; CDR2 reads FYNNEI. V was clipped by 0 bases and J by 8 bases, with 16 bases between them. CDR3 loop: CASSEAREQDRGYTF. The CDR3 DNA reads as TGTGCCAGCAGTGAAGCGCGGGAACAGGATCGCGGCTACACCTTC.

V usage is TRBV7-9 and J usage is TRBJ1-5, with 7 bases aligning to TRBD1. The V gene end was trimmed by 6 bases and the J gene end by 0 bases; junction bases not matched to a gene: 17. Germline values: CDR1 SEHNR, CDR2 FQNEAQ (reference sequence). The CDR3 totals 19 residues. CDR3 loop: CASRLCWGQIFHSNQPQHF. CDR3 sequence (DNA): TGTGCCAGCAGGTTATGTTGGGGACAGATCTTCCATAGCAATCAGCCCCAGCATTTT.

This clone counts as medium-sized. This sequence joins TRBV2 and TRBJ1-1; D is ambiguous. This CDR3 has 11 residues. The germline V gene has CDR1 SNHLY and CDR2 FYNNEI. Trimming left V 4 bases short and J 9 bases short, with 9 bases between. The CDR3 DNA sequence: TGTGCCAGCAGTGTGGGCAGACAAGCTTTCTTT. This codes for CASSVGRQAFF.

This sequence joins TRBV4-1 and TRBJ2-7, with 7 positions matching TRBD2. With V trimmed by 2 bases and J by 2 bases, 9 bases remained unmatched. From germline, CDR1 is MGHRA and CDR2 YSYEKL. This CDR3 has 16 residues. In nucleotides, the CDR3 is TGCGCCAGCAGCCAAATGGCTAGCGGAGTTCCCTACGAGCAGTACTTC. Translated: CASSQMASGVPYEQYF.

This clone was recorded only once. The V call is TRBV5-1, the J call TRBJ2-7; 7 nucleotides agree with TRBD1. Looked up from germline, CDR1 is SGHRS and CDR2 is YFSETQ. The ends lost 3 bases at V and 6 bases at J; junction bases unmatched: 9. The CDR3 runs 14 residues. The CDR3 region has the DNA TGCGCCAGCAGCTCAAGACAGGGCTCGGGCGAGCAGTACTTC. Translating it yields CASSSRQGSGEQYF.

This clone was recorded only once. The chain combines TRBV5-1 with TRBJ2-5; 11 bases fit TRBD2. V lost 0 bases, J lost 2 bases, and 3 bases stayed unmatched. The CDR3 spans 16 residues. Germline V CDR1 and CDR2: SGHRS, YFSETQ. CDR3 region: CASSLGSGGGQETQYF. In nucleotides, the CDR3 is TGCGCCAGCAGCTTGGGTAGCGGGGGGGGTCAAGAGACCCAGTACTTC.

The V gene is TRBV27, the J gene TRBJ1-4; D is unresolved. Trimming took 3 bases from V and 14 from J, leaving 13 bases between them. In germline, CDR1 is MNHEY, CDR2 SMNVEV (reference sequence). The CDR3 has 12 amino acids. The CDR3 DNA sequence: TGTGCCAGCAGTTTCATGGGCGGGATGCTGTTTTTT. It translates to CASSFMGGMLFF.

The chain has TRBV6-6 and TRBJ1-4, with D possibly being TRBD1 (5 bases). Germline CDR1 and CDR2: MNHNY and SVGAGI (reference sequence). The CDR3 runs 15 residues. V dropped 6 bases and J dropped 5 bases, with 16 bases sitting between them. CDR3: CASSQSDRLNEKLFF. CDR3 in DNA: TGTGCCAGCAGCCAATCCGACAGATTAAATGAAAAACTGTTTTTT.

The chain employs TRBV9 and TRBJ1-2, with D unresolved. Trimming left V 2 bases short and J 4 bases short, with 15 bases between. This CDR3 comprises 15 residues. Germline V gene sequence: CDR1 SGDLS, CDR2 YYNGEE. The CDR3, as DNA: TGTGCCAGCAGCGTTACTTCGTCAGGCACCTATGGCTACACCTTC. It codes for CASSVTSSGTYGYTF.

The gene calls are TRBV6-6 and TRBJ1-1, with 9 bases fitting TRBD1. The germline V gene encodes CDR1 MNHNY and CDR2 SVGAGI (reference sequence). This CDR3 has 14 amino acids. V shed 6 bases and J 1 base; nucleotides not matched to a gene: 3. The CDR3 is CASSPTGGNTEAFF. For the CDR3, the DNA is TGTGCCAGCAGCCCGACAGGGGGGAACACTGAAGCTTTCTTT.

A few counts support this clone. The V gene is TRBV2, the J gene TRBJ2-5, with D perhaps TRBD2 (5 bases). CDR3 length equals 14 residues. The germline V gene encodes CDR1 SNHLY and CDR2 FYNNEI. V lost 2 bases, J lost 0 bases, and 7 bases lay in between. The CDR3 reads CASSEIANQETQYF. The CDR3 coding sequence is TGTGCCAGCAGTGAAATAGCGAACCAAGAGACCCAGTACTTC.

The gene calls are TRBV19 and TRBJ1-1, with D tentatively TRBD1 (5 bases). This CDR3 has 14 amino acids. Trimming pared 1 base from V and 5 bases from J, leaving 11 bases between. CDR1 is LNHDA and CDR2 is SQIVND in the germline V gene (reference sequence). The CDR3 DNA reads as TGTGCCAGTAGTATAGGTCAGGGCCATACTGAAGCTTTCTTT. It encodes CASSIGQGHTEAFF.

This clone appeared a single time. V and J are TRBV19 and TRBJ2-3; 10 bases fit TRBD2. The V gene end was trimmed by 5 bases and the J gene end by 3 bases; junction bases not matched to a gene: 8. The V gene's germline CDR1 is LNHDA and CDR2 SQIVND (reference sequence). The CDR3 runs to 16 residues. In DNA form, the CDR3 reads TGTGCCAGTAGTTACGAACTAGCGGGGTCTACAGATACGCAGTATTTT. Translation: CASSYELAGSTDTQYF.